Below are 3 T cell receptor beta chains sequenced from a single sample in a study of blood T cell repertoires in COVID-19. Clones were read by immunoSEQ multiplex PCR, and TCRdb kept only the in-frame ones, dropping some. The sample comprises 150,000 or so clones, roughly 90% of which are singletons, and 2% to 2.5% rests with the top ten. Sequenced: peripheral blood. The receptors were gathered from a human donor in a cohort sampled during active COVID-19.

The rearrangement joins TRBV29-1 to TRBJ1-1; TRBD1 matches 8 bases. V gave up 5 bases and J gave up 1 base; unmatched junction bases: 6. CDR1 is SQVTM, CDR2 ANQGSEA, per germline. The CDR3 has 14 amino acids. This CDR3 reads CSVKWTGSNTEAFF. The CDR3 DNA reads TGCAGCGTTAAATGGACAGGGTCGAACACTGAAGCTTTCTTT.

This clone was detected a few times. V usage is TRBV7-9 and J usage is TRBJ2-2; perhaps TRBD1 as D (6 bases). V lost 4 bases and J 5 bases, leaving 14 bases between the germline ends. Germline V gene data show CDR1 as SEHNR and CDR2 as FQNEAQ (reference sequence). The CDR3 has 15 amino acids. This CDR3 reads CASSSAGTPTGELFF. The CDR3 nucleotides read TGTGCCAGCAGCTCCGCCGGGACACCGACCGGGGAGCTGTTTTTT.

The chain carries TRBV19 and TRBJ2-1; 11 bases align to TRBD2. This CDR3 is 18 amino acids long. Per the germline V gene, CDR1 is LNHDA and CDR2 is SQIVND (reference sequence). V shed 0 bases and J 6 bases; nucleotides not matched to a gene: 10. In DNA, the CDR3 is TGTGCCAGTAGTATAGATCTAGCGGGAGGACCCGGGGTCAATGAGCAGTTCTTC. Protein sequence: CASSIDLAGGPGVNEQFF.